This entry concerns a single T cell receptor (beta chain). This sample is drawn from a study of T cell changes during pregnancy in multiple sclerosis. The protocol was immunoSEQ multiplex PCR, while the TCRdb copy is restricted to in-frame clones and leaves out a portion. The sample has about 100,000 clones; roughly 93% are singletons. The sample here was peripheral blood, taken before pregnancy. The clonotype originates from a female donor with multiple sclerosis, enrolled in a pregnancy study.

The CDR3 region is CASRSTSGAYEQYF. Written as DNA, the CDR3 is TGTGCCAGCAGATCTACTAGCGGGGCCTACGAGCAGTACTTC. This chain connects TRBV27 to TRBJ2-7; 10 bases fit TRBD2. The CDR3 has 14 residues. CDR1 MNHEY and CDR2 SMNVEV come from the germline V gene (reference sequence). Trimming at V came to 6 bases and at J to 2 bases, leaving 4 bases not matched to a gene.